This passage covers 5 T cell receptor beta chains from one sample sequenced in a study of blood T cell repertoires in COVID-19. TCRdb keeps only in-frame clones here, not all; method: immunoSEQ multiplex PCR. The sample yields fewer than 90,000 clones, 86% seen once. Sequencing was done on a sample of peripheral blood. The receptors shown here come from a man older than 75 in a cohort sampled during active COVID-19.

This chain links TRBV27 with TRBJ1-1, with D unclear. The V end lost 2 bases, the J end lost 0 bases, and 10 bases lay between the germline ends. This CDR3 spans 15 amino acids. Germline values: CDR1 MNHEY, CDR2 SMNVEV (reference sequence). CDR3 nucleotides: TGTGCCAGCAGTTTAAGTTGGGCGATGAACACTGAAGCTTTCTTT. Amino acids: CASSLSWAMNTEAFF.

A remark on this clone: At one end the junction does not follow the germline gene, possibly because of a read error. The rearrangement uses TRBV18 and TRBJ2-7; D is undetermined. Germline CDR1 KGHSH, CDR2 LQKENI. CDR3 length: 11 residues. The CDR3 region has the DNA TGTGCCAGCTCACCCTCCCACGAGCAGTACTTC. It specifies CASSPSHEQYF.

The gene calls are TRBV2 and TRBJ1-2, with 7 bases aligning to TRBD1. V gave up 9 bases and J gave up 3 bases; unmatched junction bases: 10. The CDR3 sequence is 14 residues long. CDR1 and CDR2 from the germline V gene are SNHLY and FYNNEI. CDR3 residues: CASRNSGTDYGYTF. CDR3 nucleotide sequence: TGTGCCAGTAGAAACTCCGGGACAGACTATGGCTACACCTTC.

This sequence joins TRBV11-2 and TRBJ2-4; possible D gene TRBD2, 6 bases. V gave up 3 bases and J gave up 6 bases, with 15 bases separating them. The V gene's germline CDR1 is SGHAT and CDR2 FQNNGV. This CDR3 is built from 15 residues. The CDR3 protein is CASSLDNRDLNIQYF. In DNA form, the CDR3 reads TGTGCCAGCAGCTTGGACAACCGGGACTTAAACATTCAGTACTTC.

V usage is TRBV5-1 and J usage is TRBJ1-2; TRBD1 might be the D (6 bases). The CDR3 covers 15 residues. The germline V gene has CDR1 SGHRS and CDR2 YFSETQ. Trimming stripped 0 bases from V and 4 bases from J, with 13 bases between. The CDR3 region has the DNA TGCGCCAGCAGCTTGGAGGGGGGGCCTGGCTATGGCTACACCTTC. Amino acid sequence: CASSLEGGPGYGYTF.